The TCR beta chain described here comes from a study of cytomegalovirus exposure and HLA in healthy donors. Overall study results and limits: Previous analysis showed most TCR beta V segments were productive about 87% or about 30% of the time. Cytomegalovirus association was listed for 164 TCR beta chains.

CDR3 length: 15 amino acids. V dropped 0 bases and J dropped 1; count of bases not matched to a gene: 0. Germline V gene lookup returns CDR1 GTSNPN and CDR2 SVGIG (reference sequence). A remark on this clone: Its target is not known.

With 60 Vbeta and 13 Jbeta primers, the PCR was carried out. Repertoires were generated with immunoSEQ multiplex PCR, while TCRdb's copy carries only in-frame clones and drops some. Of 150,000 to 200,000 clones listed, roughly 84% were seen once; the top ten hold 0.2% to 0.3%. This chain joins TRBV30 and TRBJ2-7, with TRBD2 identical over 13 bases. The material sequenced was PBMCs. The receptor comes from a girl less than two years old in good health and CMV-seronegative. The CDR3 here is CAWSVGLAGSYEQYF. The CDR3 DNA reads TGTGCCTGGAGTGTGGGACTAGCGGGGTCCTACGAGCAGTACTTC. The whole variable domain, remainder taken from reference TRBV30 and TRBJ2-7, is SQTIHQWPATLVQPVGSPLSLECTVEGTSNPNLYWYRQAAGRGLQLLFYSVGIGQISSEVPQNLSASRPQDRQFILSSKKLLLSDSGFYLCAWSVGLAGSYEQYFGPGTRLTVT.